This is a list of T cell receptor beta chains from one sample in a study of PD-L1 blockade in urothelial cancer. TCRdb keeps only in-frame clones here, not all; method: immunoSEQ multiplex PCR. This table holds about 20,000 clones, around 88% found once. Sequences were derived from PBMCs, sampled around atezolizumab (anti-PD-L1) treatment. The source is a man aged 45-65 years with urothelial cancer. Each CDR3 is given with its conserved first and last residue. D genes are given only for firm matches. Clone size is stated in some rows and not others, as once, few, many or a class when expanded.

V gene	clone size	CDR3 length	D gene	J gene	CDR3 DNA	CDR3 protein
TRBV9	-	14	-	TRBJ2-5	TGTGCCAGCAGCGTAGGGACAGTCCAAGAGACCCAGTACTTC	CASSVGTVQETQYF
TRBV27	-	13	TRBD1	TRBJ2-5	TGTGCCAGCAGACCGGGACAGCAAGAGACCCAGTACTTC	CASRPGQQETQYF
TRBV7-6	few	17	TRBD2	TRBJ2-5	TGTGCCAGCAGCCTACACCCCGGGACTAGCGGGATAGTGACCCAGTACTTC	CASSLHPGTSGIVTQYF
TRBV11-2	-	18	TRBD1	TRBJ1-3	TGTGCCAGCAGCCTACTTCTATCGACAGGGGAGGCTGGAAACACCATATATTTT	CASSLLLSTGEAGNTIYF
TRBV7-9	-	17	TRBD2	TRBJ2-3	TGTGCCAGCAGCTTAGCGGGAGGGCCCTCTGGCACAGATACGCAGTATTTT	CASSLAGGPSGTDTQYF
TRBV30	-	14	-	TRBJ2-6	TGTGCCTGGACCAGGGGCTCTGGGGCCAACGTCCTGACTTTC	CAWTRGSGANVLTF
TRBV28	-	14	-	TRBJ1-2	TGTGCCAGCAGTTTTAAGGTCAGGGTAGATGGCTACACCTTC	CASSFKVRVDGYTF
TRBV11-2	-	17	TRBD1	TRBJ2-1	TGTGCCAGCGCAACAGGGGGTCTAGCGTCATCCTACAATGAGCAGTTCTTC	CASATGGLASSYNEQFF
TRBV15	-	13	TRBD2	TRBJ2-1	TGTGCCACCAGCAGCGAGCGGGAGGATGAGCAGTTCTTC	CATSSEREDEQFF
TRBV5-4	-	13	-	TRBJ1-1	TGTGCCAGCAGCTTGGCTAAGAACACTGAAGCTTTCTTT	CASSLAKNTEAFF
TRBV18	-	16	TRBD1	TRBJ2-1	TGTGCCAGCTCAGCCTGGGACAGGGGTTCCTACAATGAGCAGTTCTTC	CASSAWDRGSYNEQFF
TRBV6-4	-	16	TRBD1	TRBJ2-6	TGTGCCAGCAGTGACGCGACAGGGTCTGGGGCCAACGTCCTGACTTTC	CASSDATGSGANVLTF
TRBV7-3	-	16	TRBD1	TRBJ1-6	TGTGCCAGCAGGGTCGGGACAGTCGCAAACAATTCACCCCTCCACTTT	CASRVGTVANNSPLHF
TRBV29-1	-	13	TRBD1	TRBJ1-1	TGCAGCGCCACGACAGGGGTGGGCACTGAAGCTTTCTTT	CSATTGVGTEAFF
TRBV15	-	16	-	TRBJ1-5	TGTGCCACCAGCAGGGACCGGGGGTCAAGCAATCAGCCCCAGCATTTT	CATSRDRGSSNQPQHF
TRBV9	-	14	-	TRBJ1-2	TGTGCCAGCAGCCCCCGGGACTGGGGATATGGCTACACCTTC	CASSPRDWGYGYTF
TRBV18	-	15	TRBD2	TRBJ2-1	TGTGCCAGCTCATCCGGGACTAGCGGAGACAATGAGCAGTTCTTC	CASSSGTSGDNEQFF